Here is one TCR beta chain with its context. This clonotype was recorded a few times. This clone's antigen is unknown. No per-base quality is available; no much larger clone lies one base away. The sample comes from a study of T cells in Graves' hyperthyroidism and ophthalmopathy (dated by TCRdb to between 2019 and 2020). Describing the broader study: To identify TCR V-J signatures that set the groups apart, the researchers used a discovery cohort of 95 to 100 patients, made up of roughly 45 with Graves' ophthalmopathy and some 56 with stable Graves' hyperthyroidism. Thyroid tissue and blood T-cell repertoires from about 6 Graves' hyperthyroidism patients were also compared in the study. The 100 discovery patients were divided at random into training and test sets in a 7:3 ratio. Prospective prediction of ophthalmopathy was tested in an independent validation cohort of 18 to 20 hyperthyroidism patients and roughly 16 patients who later progressed to ophthalmopathy. The paper describes TCR Vbeta CDR3 sequencing of around 130 peripheral blood samples, made up of some 40 ophthalmopathy patients, roughly 75 hyperthyroidism patients and roughly 17 progressor patients. Following sampling, methimazole starting at 30 mg daily was given to hyperthyroidism patients, and high-dose intravenous methylprednisolone was given to ophthalmopathy patients.

The CDR3 measures 14 amino acids from cysteine to phenylalanine. The only DNA kept is the CDR3, 42 bases in frame from the first base. V and J are truncated by 10 bases and 2 bases respectively, leaving an intervening sequence of 18 bases. For CDR1 and CDR2, the germline V gene lists ENHRY and SYGVKD. Exclusion was applied to patients with uncontrolled infections, other autoimmune diseases, pregnancy or lactation. Diagnoses relied on clinical symptoms, serum thyroxine and TRAb, thyroid ultrasound and orbital computed tomography. Total RNA was extracted using Trizol reagent, and RNA quality was assessed on an Agilent 2100 Bioanalyzer. Summary of the overall study and its limitations: Ophthalmopathy was separated from stable hyperthyroidism by a 13 V-J signature model, with over 85% sensitivity and just over 81% specificity obtained in cross-validation and 80%/75% obtained in testing. Blood samples also contained most of the expanded thyroid clonotypes (frequency above 0.001), which suggests that blood repertoires may reflect thyroid immune responses. No statistical method was used to fix the sample size in advance, and group allocation was not hidden from the investigators. In validation, the model predicted progression to ophthalmopathy a median of roughly 6.5 months before onset, with roughly 68% sensitivity and roughly 72% specificity.

The TCR beta CDR3 regions were amplified from RNA transcripts. For the first round of RT-PCR on the TCR CDR3, the HTBI primer set was used together with the Qiagen OneStep RT-PCR kit. Libraries were constructed in a second round of multiplex PCR, after which size selection and purification were carried out. The libraries were sequenced on an Illumina HiSeq2000 using paired-end 100 bp reads. Processing in the source paper ran as follows. SOAPnuke was used to process the raw data, with reads discarded if the reads contained adapters or uncalled bases, had a mean Phred below 15, or lacked an exact constant-primer or identifier match. High-quality paired reads were merged with COPE v1.2.5, and unique nucleotide sequences were defined as clonotypes. MiTCR v1.1 was used to align clonotypes to the IMGT TRBV, TRBD and TRBJ reference segments. Analysis was restricted to V-J combinations with a frequency above 0.0001, which covered 98% to 99.2% of repertoires. A TCS score was defined as the ratio between F50 (clonal expansion) and ExV (chaos), using BLOSUM62-based TCRdist between CDR3 peptides within each V-J. Welch's t-statistics and random forest reduced 514 V-J features to about 12, which were used in a naive Bayes classifier (R e1071). The Morisita-Horn index was used to measure how similar the thyroid and blood repertoires were. TCRdb's own reprocessing of the public reads used fastp at Q25 and MiXCR and kept productive beta chains. Every entry covers one CDR3 protein and lists the most common genes and DNA from its rows. In this record, the V and J calls reflect TCRdb's handling and not the investigators' own analysis. The sample table shows over 650,000 distinct CDR3 sequences, and about 45% are seen once. The ten top clones hold roughly 7.2% of the sample.

The TCR was taken from an adult man with Graves' disease, either hyperthyroidism or ophthalmopathy (not recorded which). Sequenced material: peripheral blood or thyroid tissue (not recorded which). The sequence is built from TRBV10-3 and TRBJ2-7, and perhaps TRBD1 as D gene, on 5 matching bases. The CDR3 sequence is CASSLSDITYEQYF. The DNA sequence reads TGTGCCAGCAGCCTTTCGGACATCACCTACGAGCAGTACTTC.